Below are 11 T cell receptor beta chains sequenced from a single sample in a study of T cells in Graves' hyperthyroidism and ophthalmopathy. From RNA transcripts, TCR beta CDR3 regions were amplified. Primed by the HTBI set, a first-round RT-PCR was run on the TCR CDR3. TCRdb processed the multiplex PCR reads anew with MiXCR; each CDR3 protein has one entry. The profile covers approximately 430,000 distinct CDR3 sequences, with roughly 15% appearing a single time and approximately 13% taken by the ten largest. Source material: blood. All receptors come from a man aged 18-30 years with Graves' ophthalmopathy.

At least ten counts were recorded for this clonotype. The CDR3 nucleotides read TGTGCCAGCAAATCCAACACAGATACGCAGTATTTT. Translation gives CASKSNTDTQYF. The V gene is TRBV2, the J gene TRBJ2-3; D uncertain. Trimming removed 7 bases at V and 2 bases at J, with 7 bases between. Germline-derived CDR1 and CDR2 are SNHLY and FYNNEI. This CDR3 region has 12 residues.

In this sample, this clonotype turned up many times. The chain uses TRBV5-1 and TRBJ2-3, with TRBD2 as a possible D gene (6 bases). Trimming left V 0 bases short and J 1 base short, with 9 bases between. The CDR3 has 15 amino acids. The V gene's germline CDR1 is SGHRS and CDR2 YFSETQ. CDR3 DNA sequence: TGCGCCAGCAGCTTGGTGGGAGGAGGCACAGATACGCAGTATTTT. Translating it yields CASSLVGGGTDTQYF.

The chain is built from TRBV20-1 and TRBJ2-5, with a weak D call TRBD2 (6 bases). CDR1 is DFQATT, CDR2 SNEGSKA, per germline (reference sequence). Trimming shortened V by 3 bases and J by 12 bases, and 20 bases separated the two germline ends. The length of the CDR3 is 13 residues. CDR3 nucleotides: TGCAGTGCTAGTCACCCGCCGGGACTGGTGGAGTACTTC. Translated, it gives CSASHPPGLVEYF.

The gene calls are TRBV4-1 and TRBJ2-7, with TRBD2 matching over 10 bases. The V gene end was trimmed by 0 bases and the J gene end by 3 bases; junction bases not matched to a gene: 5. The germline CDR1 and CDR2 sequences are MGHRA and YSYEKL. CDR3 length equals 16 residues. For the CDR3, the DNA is TGCGCCAGCAGCCAAGATCCTAGCGGGGGAGACTACGAGCAGTACTTC. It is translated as CASSQDPSGGDYEQYF.

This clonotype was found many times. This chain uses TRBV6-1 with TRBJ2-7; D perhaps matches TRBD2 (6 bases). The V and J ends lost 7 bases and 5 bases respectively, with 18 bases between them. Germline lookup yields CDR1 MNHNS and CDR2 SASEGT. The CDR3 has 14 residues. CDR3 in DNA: TGTGCCAGCACTCTTTTGGGGGGAGATGACGAGCAGTACTTC. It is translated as CASTLLGGDDEQYF.

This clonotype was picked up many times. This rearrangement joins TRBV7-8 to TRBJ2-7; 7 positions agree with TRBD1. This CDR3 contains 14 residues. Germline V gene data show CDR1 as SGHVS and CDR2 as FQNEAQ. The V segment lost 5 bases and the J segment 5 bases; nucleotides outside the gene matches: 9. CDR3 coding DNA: TGTGCCAGCAGCGCGCGACAGGGTAGCGACGAGCAGTACTTC. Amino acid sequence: CASSARQGSDEQYF.

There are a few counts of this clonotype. CDR3 protein: CSVEDAARVTHGYTF. For the CDR3, the DNA is TGCAGCGTTGAAGATGCGGCCAGGGTAACGCATGGCTACACCTTC. This chain uses TRBV29-1 with TRBJ1-2; D is perhaps TRBD1 (5 bases). Trimming cost V 0 bases and J 6 bases, with 17 bases left between them. Germline lookup yields CDR1 SQVTM and CDR2 ANQGSEA. The CDR3 extends over 15 amino acids.

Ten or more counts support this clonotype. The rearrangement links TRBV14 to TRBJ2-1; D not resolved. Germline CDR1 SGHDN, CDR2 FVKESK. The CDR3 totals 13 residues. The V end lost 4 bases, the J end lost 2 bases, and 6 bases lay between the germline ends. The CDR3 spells CASSRITYNEQFF. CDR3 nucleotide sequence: TGTGCCAGCAGCCGGATAACCTACAATGAGCAGTTCTTC.

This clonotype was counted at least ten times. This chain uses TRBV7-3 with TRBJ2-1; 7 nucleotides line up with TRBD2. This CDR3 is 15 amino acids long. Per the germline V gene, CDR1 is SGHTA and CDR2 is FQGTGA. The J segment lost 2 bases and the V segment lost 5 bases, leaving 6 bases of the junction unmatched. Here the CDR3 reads CASSPLALTYNEQFF. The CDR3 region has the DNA TGTGCCAGCAGCCCACTAGCGTTAACCTACAATGAGCAGTTCTTC.

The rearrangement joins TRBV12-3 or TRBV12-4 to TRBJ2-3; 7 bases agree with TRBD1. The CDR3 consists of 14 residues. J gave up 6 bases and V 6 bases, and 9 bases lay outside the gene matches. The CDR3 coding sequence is TGTGCCAGCAGGCTGCAGGGGGTCGGCGATACGCAGTATTTT. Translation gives CASRLQGVGDTQYF.

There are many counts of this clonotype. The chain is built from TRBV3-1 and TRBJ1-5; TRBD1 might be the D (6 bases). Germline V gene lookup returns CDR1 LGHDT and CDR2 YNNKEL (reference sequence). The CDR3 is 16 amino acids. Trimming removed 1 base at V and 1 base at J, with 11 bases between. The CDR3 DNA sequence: TGTGCCAGCAGCCAAGCCTCAGGGGACAGCAATCAGCCCCAGCATTTT. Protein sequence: CASSQASGDSNQPQHF. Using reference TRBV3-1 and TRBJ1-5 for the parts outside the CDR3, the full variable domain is DTAVSQTPKYLVTQMGNDKSIKCEQNLGHDTMYWYKQDSKKFLKIMFSYNNKELIINETVPNRFSPKSPDKAHLNLHINSLELGDSAVYFCASSQASGDSNQPQHFGDGTRLSIL.